Listed below are T cell receptor beta chains from one sample, sequenced in a study of vaccination and CD4 T cells after COVID-19. MiXCR was run by TCRdb on the PCR reads, yielding one entry per CDR3 protein. The data hold approximately 10,000 distinct CDR3 sequences, with approximately 22% observed a single time. Their antigen targets remain unknown. The sequencing input was cultured CD4+ T cells from blood. The source is a human donor with COVID-19. Each CDR3 is given with its conserved first and last residue. D genes are given only for firm matches. Some rows mark clone size as missing; the rest say once, few, many or name a class of expanded clone.

D	V	J	size	DNA	CDR3
-	TRBV7-9	TRBJ1-5	-	TGTGCCAGCAGTAGCATGGGAAATCAGCCCCAGCATTTT	CASSSMGNQPQHF
-	TRBV5-6	TRBJ1-6	once	TGTGCCAGCAGCTTTGGTCTTCTCCGGGGAAGGAATAATTCACCCCTCCACTTT	CASSFGLLRGRNNSPLHF
-	TRBV18	TRBJ2-7	-	TGTGCCAGCTCACCCTCCCAGGAGCAGTACTTC	CASSPSQEQYF
-	TRBV7-7	TRBJ2-5	-	TGTGCTAGCAGCGCACAGGGTACAATCGGCGAGACCCAGTACTTC	CASSAQGTIGETQYF
-	TRBV27	TRBJ1-5	medium-sized	TGTGCCAGCAGTTTACAGTCCAATCAGCCCCAGCATTTT	CASSLQSNQPQHF
TRBD1	TRBV2	TRBJ1-2	few	TGTGCCAGCCTCGTACCCGGGACAGTAACTAGTGGCTACACCTTC	CASLVPGTVTSGYTF
-	TRBV25-1	TRBJ1-3	-	TGTGCCAGCAGTGAATCGGTGGGTCTTACCATATATTTT	CASSESVGLTIYF
TRBD1	TRBV6-1	TRBJ1-2	-	TGTGCCAGCAGCCCGGGACAGAACTATGGCTACACCTTC	CASSPGQNYGYTF
-	TRBV5-1	TRBJ1-1	-	TGCGCCAGCAGCGCGGTGACAGGTCTCCCTGAAGCTTTCTTT	CASSAVTGLPEAFF
TRBD1	TRBV28	TRBJ1-4	few	TGTGCCAGCAGTAGCAGGGGGCGCCGTGAAAAACTGTTTTTT	CASSSRGRREKLFF
-	TRBV6-1	TRBJ1-1	-	TGTGCCAGCAGTGAAAATATGGGGAGCACTGAAGCTTTCTTT	CASSENMGSTEAFF
TRBD1	TRBV5-4	TRBJ1-1	once	TGTGCCAGCAGCCCAGGGGGGGTAGTAAGGACTGTGAACACTGAAGCTTTCTTT	CASSPGGVVRTVNTEAFF
TRBD2	TRBV7-9	TRBJ2-7	-	TGTGCCAGCAGCTTCCAGCGGACTAGCGGGGAGTCCGAGCAGTACTTC	CASSFQRTSGESEQYF
TRBD1	TRBV6-1	TRBJ1-2	-	TGTGCCAGCAGTGCACAGGGGTGGGGCTACACCTTC	CASSAQGWGYTF
TRBD1	TRBV7-9	TRBJ1-1	medium-sized	TGTGCCAGCAGCTTACCTAGGGGGCTGAGCACTGAAGCTTTCTTT	CASSLPRGLSTEAFF
-	TRBV7-9	TRBJ1-1	-	TGTGCCAGCAGCGTAATGTTCAGGGACACTGAAGCTTTCTTT	CASSVMFRDTEAFF
-	TRBV5-1	TRBJ1-1	-	TGCGCCAGCAGCTTGGCCCTCCCCCCGCAGAACACTGAAGCTTTCTTT	CASSLALPPQNTEAFF
-	TRBV2	TRBJ1-4	few	TGTGCCAGCAAGGTGTCGTCCAGGGATGAAAAACTGTTTTTT	CASKVSSRDEKLFF
-	TRBV19	TRBJ1-5	-	TGTGCCAGTAGGTCCGGGACGAGGGATATTCAGCCCCAGCATTTT	CASRSGTRDIQPQHF
-	TRBV5-4	TRBJ2-3	-	TGTGCCAGCAGCTTAATTGGGGGTTCCACAGATACGCAGTATTTT	CASSLIGGSTDTQYF
-	TRBV20-1	TRBJ1-6	medium-sized	TGCAGTGCTAGAGTCGTACAGGGCAATAATTCACCCCTCCACTTT	CSARVVQGNNSPLHF
TRBD1	TRBV27	TRBJ1-4	few	TGTGCCAGCAGTTTAAACAGGGGGGGGGAAAAACTGTTTTTT	CASSLNRGGEKLFF
-	TRBV9	TRBJ2-1	medium-sized	TGTGCCAGCAGCGTTGGGGGCCGGTACAATGAGCAGTTCTTC	CASSVGGRYNEQFF
TRBD2	TRBV6-1	TRBJ2-7	few	TGTGCCAGCAGTCTAGGCTCGCGGGGGGACGGCGAGCAGTACTTC	CASSLGSRGDGEQYF
-	TRBV20-1	TRBJ1-1	medium-sized	TGCAGTGCTCAAAGGGACTCATTGAACACTGAAGCTTTCTTT	CSAQRDSLNTEAFF
-	TRBV9	TRBJ2-5	-	TGTGCCAGCAGCGTAGCTTGGGGGGAGAGGCCCCAGTACTTC	CASSVAWGERPQYF
-	TRBV14	TRBJ2-5	-	TGTGCCAGCAGCCAGGGCCTCAGGAGTGAGACCCAGTACTTC	CASSQGLRSETQYF
TRBD1	TRBV27	TRBJ1-2	medium-sized	TGTGCCAGCAGCGCAACAGGGGGCGGCTATGGCTACACCTTC	CASSATGGGYGYTF
TRBD2	TRBV12-3/TRBV12-4	TRBJ2-5	-	TGTGCCAGCAGACCTACCGTTAGCGGGGTGGAGACCCAGTACTTC	CASRPTVSGVETQYF
-	TRBV28	TRBJ1-4	-	TGTGCCACCGCCCAGGGTGGGCTTGAAAAACTGTTTTTT	CATAQGGLEKLFF
TRBD2	TRBV6-5	TRBJ2-2	-	TGTGCCAGCAGTTACGTAGCGGGGGGGCCCGGGGAGCTGTTTTTT	CASSYVAGGPGELFF
-	TRBV20-1	TRBJ2-5	few	TGCAGTGCTAGTAGAACTCTTCTGGGGGAGACCCAGTACTTC	CSASRTLLGETQYF